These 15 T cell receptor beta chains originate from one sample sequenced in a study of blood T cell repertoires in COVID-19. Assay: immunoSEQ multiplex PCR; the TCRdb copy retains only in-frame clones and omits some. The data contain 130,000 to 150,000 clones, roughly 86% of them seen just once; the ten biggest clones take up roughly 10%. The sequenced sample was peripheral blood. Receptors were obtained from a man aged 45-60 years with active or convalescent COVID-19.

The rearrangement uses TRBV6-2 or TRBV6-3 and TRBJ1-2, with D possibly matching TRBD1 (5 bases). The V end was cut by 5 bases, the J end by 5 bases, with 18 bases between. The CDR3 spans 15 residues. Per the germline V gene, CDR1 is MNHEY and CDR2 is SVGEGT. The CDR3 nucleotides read TGTGCCAGCAGTCAAACCCAGGGTACGGTATATGGCTACACCTTC. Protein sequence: CASSQTQGTVYGYTF.

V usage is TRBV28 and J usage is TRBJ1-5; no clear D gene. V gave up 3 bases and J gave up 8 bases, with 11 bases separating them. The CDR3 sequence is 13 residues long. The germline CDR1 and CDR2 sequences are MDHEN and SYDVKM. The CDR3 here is CASSLAAEEPQHF. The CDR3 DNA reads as TGTGCCAGCAGTTTGGCGGCCGAGGAGCCCCAGCATTTT.

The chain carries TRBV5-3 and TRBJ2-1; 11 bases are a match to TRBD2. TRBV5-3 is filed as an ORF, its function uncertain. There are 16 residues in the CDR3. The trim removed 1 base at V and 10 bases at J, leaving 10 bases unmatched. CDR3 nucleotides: TGTGCCAGAAGCTTGCCCCGACTAGCGGGGCGTAACGAGCAGTTCTTC. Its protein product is CARSLPRLAGRNEQFF.

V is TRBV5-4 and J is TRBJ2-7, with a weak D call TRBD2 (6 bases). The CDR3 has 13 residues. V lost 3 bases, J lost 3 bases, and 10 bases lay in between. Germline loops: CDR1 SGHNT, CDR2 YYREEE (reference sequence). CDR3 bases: TGTGCCAGCAGCTCCGGGACTGTCTACGAGCAGTACTTC. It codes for CASSSGTVYEQYF.

The CDR3 region has the DNA TGTGCCAGCAGCTTCTCTGCAGATACGCAGTATTTT. Translation: CASSFSADTQYF. V usage is TRBV7-2 and J usage is TRBJ2-3; D is undetermined. Trimming removed 3 bases from V and 4 bases from J, with 5 bases in between. Germline V CDR1 and CDR2: SGHTA, FQGNSA. CDR3 length: 12 amino acids.

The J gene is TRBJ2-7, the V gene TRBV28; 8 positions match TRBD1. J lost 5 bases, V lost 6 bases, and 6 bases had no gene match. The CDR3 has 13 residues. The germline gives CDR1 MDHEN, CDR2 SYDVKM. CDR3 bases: TGTGCCAGCAGCAGGGGGCGAGGGAACGAGCAGTACTTC. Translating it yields CASSRGRGNEQYF.

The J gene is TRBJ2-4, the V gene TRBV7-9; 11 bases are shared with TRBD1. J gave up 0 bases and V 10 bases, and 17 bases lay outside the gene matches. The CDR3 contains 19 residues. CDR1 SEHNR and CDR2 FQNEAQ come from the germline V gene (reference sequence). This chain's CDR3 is CAIRRTGGKVDEAKNIQYF. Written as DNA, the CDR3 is TGTGCCATCCGGAGGACAGGGGGCAAAGTAGACGAAGCCAAAAACATTCAGTACTTC.

This CDR3 reads CASSNRVPEQFF. As DNA, the CDR3 is TGTGCCAGCAGTAACAGGGTGCCTGAGCAGTTCTTC. V usage is TRBV6-2 or TRBV6-3 and J usage is TRBJ2-1; D is perhaps TRBD1 (6 bases). The CDR3 loop spans 12 amino acids. Germline V lookup: CDR1 MNHEY, CDR2 SVGEGT. Trimming left V 5 bases short and J 9 bases short, with 11 bases between.

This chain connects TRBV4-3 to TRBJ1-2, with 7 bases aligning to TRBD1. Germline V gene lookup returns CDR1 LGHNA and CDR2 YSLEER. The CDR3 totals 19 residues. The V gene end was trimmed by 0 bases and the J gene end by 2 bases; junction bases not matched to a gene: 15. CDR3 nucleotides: TGCGCCAGCAGCCAAGAGGCCCTTTCGAAGGGACAGCGAAACTATGGCTACACCTTC. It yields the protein CASSQEALSKGQRNYGYTF.

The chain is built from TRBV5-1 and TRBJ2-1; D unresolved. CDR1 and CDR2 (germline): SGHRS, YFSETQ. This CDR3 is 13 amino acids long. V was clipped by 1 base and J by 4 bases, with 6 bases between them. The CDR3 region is CASSLRQYNEQFF. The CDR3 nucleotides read TGCGCCAGCAGCTTGCGTCAGTACAATGAGCAGTTCTTC.

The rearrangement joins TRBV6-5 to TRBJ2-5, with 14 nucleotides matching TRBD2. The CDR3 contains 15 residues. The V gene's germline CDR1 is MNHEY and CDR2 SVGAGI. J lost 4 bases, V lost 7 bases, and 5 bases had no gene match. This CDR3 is CASTRLAGGRETQYF. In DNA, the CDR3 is TGTGCCAGCACCAGACTAGCGGGAGGGCGAGAGACCCAGTACTTC.

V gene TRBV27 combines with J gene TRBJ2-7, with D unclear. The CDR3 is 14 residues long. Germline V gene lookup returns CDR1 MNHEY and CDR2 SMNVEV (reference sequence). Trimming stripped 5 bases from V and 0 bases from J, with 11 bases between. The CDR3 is CASSQAGSSYEQYF. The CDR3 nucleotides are TGTGCCAGCAGTCAGGCAGGCAGCTCCTACGAGCAGTACTTC.

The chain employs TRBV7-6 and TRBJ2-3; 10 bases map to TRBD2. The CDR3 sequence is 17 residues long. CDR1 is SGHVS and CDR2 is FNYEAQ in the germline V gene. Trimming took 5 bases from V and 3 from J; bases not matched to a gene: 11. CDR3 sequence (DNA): TGTGCCAGCAGCCCTCCCGGGACTAGCGTCAGTACAGATACGCAGTATTTT. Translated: CASSPPGTSVSTDTQYF.

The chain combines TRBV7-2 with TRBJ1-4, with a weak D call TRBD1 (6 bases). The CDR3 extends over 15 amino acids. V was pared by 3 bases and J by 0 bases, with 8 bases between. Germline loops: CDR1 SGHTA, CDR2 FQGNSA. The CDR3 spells CASSFGQTTNEKLFF. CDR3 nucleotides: TGTGCCAGCAGCTTCGGACAGACAACTAATGAAAAACTGTTTTTT.

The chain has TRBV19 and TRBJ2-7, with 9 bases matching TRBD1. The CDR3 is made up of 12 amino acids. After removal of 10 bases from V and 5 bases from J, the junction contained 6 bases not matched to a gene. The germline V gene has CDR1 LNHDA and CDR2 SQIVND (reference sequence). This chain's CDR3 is CATEDRGHEQYF. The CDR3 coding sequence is TGTGCCACCGAGGACAGGGGCCACGAGCAGTACTTC.